This T cell receptor (beta chain) was documented in a study of blood T cell repertoires in COVID-19. CDR3 size: 13 residues. Trimming took 6 bases from V and 4 from J, leaving 9 bases between them. Participants' own reports of clinical history determined their cohort assignment. Libraries were prepared by immunoSEQ multiplex PCR; TCRdb keeps only in-frame clonotypes and omits some of them. The sample yields about 57,000 clones, approximately 80% seen once. The TCR originated in a woman aged 40-49 years with acute COVID-19. V gene TRBV12-3 or TRBV12-4 combines with J gene TRBJ2-2; D not resolved. Specimen: PBMCs or T cells enriched from blood (not recorded which). The CDR3 nucleotides are TGTGCCAGCAGCCCTCCGGTCACCGGGGAGCTGTTTTTT. Translating it yields CASSPPVTGELFF.